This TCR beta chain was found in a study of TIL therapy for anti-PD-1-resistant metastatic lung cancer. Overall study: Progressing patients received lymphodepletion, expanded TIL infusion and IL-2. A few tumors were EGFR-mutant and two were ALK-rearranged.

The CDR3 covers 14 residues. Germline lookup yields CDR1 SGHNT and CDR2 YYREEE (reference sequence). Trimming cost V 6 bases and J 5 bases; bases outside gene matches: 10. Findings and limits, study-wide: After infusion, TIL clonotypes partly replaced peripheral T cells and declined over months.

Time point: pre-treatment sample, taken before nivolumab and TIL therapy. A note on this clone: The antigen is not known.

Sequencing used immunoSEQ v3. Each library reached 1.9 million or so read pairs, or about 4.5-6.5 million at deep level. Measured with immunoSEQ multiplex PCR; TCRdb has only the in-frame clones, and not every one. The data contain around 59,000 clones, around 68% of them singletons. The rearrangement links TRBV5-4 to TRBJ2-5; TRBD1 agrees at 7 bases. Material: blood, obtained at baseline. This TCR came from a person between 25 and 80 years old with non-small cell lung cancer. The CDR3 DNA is TGTGCCAGCATCCTACAGGGGACCGGGGAGACCCAGTACTTC. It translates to CASILQGTGETQYF. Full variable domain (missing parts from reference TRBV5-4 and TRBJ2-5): ETGVTQSPTHLIKTRGQQVTLRCSSQSGHNTVSWYQQALGQGPQFIFQYYREEENGRGNFPPRFSGLQFPNYSSELNVNALELDDSALYLCASILQGTGETQYFGPGTRLLVL.